This paragraph covers one T cell receptor (beta chain) sequence. Only in-frame clones appear in the TCRdb table, and some are missing; sequencing was by immunoSEQ multiplex PCR. The sample yields 90,000 to 120,000 clones, about 91% seen once. The data derive from a study of siplizumab effects on memory and regulatory T cells. From germline, CDR1 is SGHAT and CDR2 FQNNGV. CDR3 length: 14 residues. Trimming at V came to 5 bases and at J to 4 bases, leaving 6 bases not matched to a gene. This TCR was sampled from a human donor in good health. Some clones in this sample may be carry-over from other donors' samples. The rearrangement uses TRBV11-2 and TRBJ2-7; 9 bases align to TRBD2. Sequencing was performed on CD4+ T cells sorted from blood. CDR3 nucleotides: TGTGCCAGCAGCCATACGGCGGGAGGGTACGAGCAGTACTTC. This gives the protein CASSHTAGGYEQYF.